The next 4 T cell receptor beta chains were all read from a single sample in a study of cytomegalovirus exposure and HLA in healthy donors. PCR used 60 Vbeta primers and 13 Jbeta primers. Generated by immunoSEQ multiplex PCR, the TCRdb table keeps only in-frame clones and is missing some. Of roughly 120,000 clones listed, 70% to 75% were seen once; the top ten hold roughly 1.6%. Material for sequencing was PBMCs. The receptors were gathered from a woman under 30 in good health and CMV-seronegative.

V usage is TRBV29-1 and J usage is TRBJ2-7; TRBD2 aligns across 8 bases. The CDR3 contains 15 residues. J gave up 0 bases and V 3 bases, and 7 bases lay outside the gene matches. The germline V gene encodes CDR1 SQVTM and CDR2 ANQGSEA. The CDR3 bases are TGCAGCGTTGAGGGAGGGCGGGGGGACTCCTACGAGCAGTACTTC. Translation: CSVEGGRGDSYEQYF.

The chain carries TRBV18 and TRBJ2-1, with 9 positions matching TRBD2. CDR3 length: 18 amino acids. Losses at the gene ends were 1 base for V and 2 bases for J; bases not matched to a gene: 9. The germline V gene encodes CDR1 KGHSH and CDR2 LQKENI. CDR3 coding DNA: TGTGCCAGCTCACCACAGGGCGGGGGGGCACTTCCCTACAATGAGCAGTTCTTC. This codes for CASSPQGGGALPYNEQFF.

There are a few counts of this clone. The CDR3 end shows no conserved phenylalanine or tryptophan, and so a read error is likely. V is TRBV30 and J is TRBJ1-2, with D possibly TRBD1 on 6 matching bases. The CDR3 consists of 14 residues. V was shortened by 0 bases and J by 4 bases, with 12 bases between the two germline ends. CDR1 and CDR2 from the germline V gene are GTSNPN and SVGIG (reference sequence). The CDR3 spells CAWSVQTGLYGYTV. The DNA for the CDR3 is TGTGCCTGGAGTGTACAAACAGGGCTCTATGGCTACACCGTC.

About this clone itself: Since no conserved phenylalanine or tryptophan closes the CDR3, a read error is the likely cause. CDR3 nucleotides: TGCAGCGTTATAAACGGGGTGAGACGAGATACGCAGTATGTT. This sequence encodes CSVINGVRRDTQYV. The chain couples TRBV29-1 to TRBJ2-3, with D tentatively TRBD2 (5 bases). V gave up 5 bases and J gave up 5 bases, with 17 bases separating them. Germline CDR1 is SQVTM and CDR2 is ANQGSEA. CDR3 size: 14 residues.